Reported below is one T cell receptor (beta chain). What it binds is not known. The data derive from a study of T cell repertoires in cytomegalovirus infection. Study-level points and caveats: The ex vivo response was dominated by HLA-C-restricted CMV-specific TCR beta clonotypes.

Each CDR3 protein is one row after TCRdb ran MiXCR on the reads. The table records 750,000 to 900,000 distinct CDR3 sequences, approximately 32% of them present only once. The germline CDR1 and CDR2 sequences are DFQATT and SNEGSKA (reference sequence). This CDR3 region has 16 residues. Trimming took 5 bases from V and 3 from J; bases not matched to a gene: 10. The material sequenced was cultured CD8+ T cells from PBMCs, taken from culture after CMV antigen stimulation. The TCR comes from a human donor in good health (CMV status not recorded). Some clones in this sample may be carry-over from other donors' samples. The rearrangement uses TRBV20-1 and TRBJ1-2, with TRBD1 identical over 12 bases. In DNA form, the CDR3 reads TGCAGTGCTCCCCGGGGGACAGGGGGCTCGTACTATGGCTACACCTTC. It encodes CSAPRGTGGSYYGYTF.